This is a list of T cell receptor beta chains from one sample in a study of monozygotic twins with inflammatory bowel disease. Using the 5' RACE reads, TCRdb records one entry per CDR3 protein without DNA. The sample data list 300,000 to 400,000 distinct CDR3 sequences. Specimen: blood. These receptors all come from a human donor with ulcerative colitis or Crohn's disease, or a healthy co-twin of an affected twin (not recorded which). CDR3s include the opening cysteine and the closing phenylalanine or tryptophan. Fields, in order: CDR3 protein, J gene, V gene.

CDR3 protein: CASRRTLNTEAFF; J gene: TRBJ1-1; V gene: TRBV28
CDR3 protein: CATSDPNIGYITF; J gene: TRBJ1-2; V gene: TRBV24-1
CDR3 protein: CASSSGPNYGYTF; J gene: TRBJ1-2; V gene: TRBV18
CDR3 protein: CASSFGGQGSYEQYF; J gene: TRBJ2-7; V gene: TRBV12-3/TRBV12-4
CDR3 protein: CASSVGTAYEQYF; J gene: TRBJ2-7; V gene: TRBV6-1
CDR3 protein: CASKQGAGEALF; J gene: TRBJ2-1; V gene: TRBV3-1
CDR3 protein: CASSQNSGQPQHF; J gene: TRBJ1-5; V gene: TRBV4-1
CDR3 protein: CASSRGWGGLNTEAFF; J gene: TRBJ1-1; V gene: TRBV18
CDR3 protein: CASSQGRLRDGYTF; J gene: TRBJ1-2; V gene: TRBV12-3/TRBV12-4
CDR3 protein: CASSIRLSAEAFF; J gene: TRBJ1-1; V gene: TRBV28
CDR3 protein: CASSLPAMRTGELFF; J gene: TRBJ2-2; V gene: TRBV5-1
CDR3 protein: CASSFGQPNEKLFF; J gene: TRBJ1-4; V gene: TRBV5-1
CDR3 protein: CASSLGATNEKLFF; J gene: TRBJ1-4; V gene: TRBV5-1
CDR3 protein: CASSQVSATNEKLFF; J gene: TRBJ1-4; V gene: TRBV4-3
CDR3 protein: CSARLSGTDTQYF; J gene: TRBJ2-3; V gene: TRBV20-1
CDR3 protein: CASSYGSGNTIYF; J gene: TRBJ1-3; V gene: TRBV6-6
CDR3 protein: CASSLPGGGQPQHF; J gene: TRBJ1-5; V gene: TRBV5-5
CDR3 protein: CASSDRDRGVVAFF; J gene: TRBJ1-1; V gene: TRBV7-2
CDR3 protein: CASRRGALKYSGNTIYF; J gene: TRBJ1-3; V gene: TRBV28
CDR3 protein: CASSYSIGYGYTF; J gene: TRBJ1-2; V gene: TRBV6-6
CDR3 protein: CASSNRREQYF; J gene: TRBJ2-7; V gene: TRBV28
CDR3 protein: CASRVEGSKTQYF; J gene: TRBJ2-5; V gene: TRBV2
CDR3 protein: CASSFTGGGNTIYF; J gene: TRBJ1-3; V gene: TRBV12-3/TRBV12-4
CDR3 protein: CASRLEGSNTEAFF; J gene: TRBJ1-1; V gene: TRBV6-2/TRBV6-3